This T cell receptor (beta chain) was retrieved from a study of CD8+CD57+ T cells in acquired aplastic anemia. General study results and limits: Researchers report that twenty-nine CD8+ CDR3 sequences appeared in both patients and controls.

It was genomic DNA that served as the template for profiling TCR beta VDJ and CDR3. TCRdb independently ran MiXCR on the reads; one entry per CDR3 protein. The sample has some 150,000 distinct CDR3 sequences, approximately 52% seen once. In its sample, this clonotype was seen once. What it recognizes is unknown. Patients sequenced had flow cytometry evidence of CD8+CD57+ cell expansion. Trimming pared 3 bases from V and 3 bases from J, leaving 17 bases between. CDR1 is WNHNN and CDR2 is SYGVQD in the germline V gene (reference sequence). The CDR3 contains 17 residues. The source of this sequence is a human donor with aplastic anemia. The V call is TRBV10-1, the J call TRBJ2-2; TRBD1 or TRBD2 may be the D gene (5 bases each). Sequencing was carried out using sorted CD4+, CD8+, or CD8+CD57+ T cells (not recorded which) from PBMCs. The DNA for the CDR3 is TGCGCCAGCAGTGACCTGAGGGACGGCCCAGACACCGGGGAGCTGTTTTTT. This encodes CASSDLRDGPDTGELFF.